The T cell receptor beta chain under discussion was sequenced for a study of blood T cell repertoires in COVID-19. Study details: Sample material is recorded as cDNA or gDNA derived from T cells, B-cell-depleted T cells, or PBMCs.

On this clone itself: The sample carries other DNA sequences with the same CDR3.

TCRdb keeps only in-frame clones here, not all; method: immunoSEQ multiplex PCR. The sample includes 81,000 or so clones, approximately 85% of them seen just once. V was shortened by 4 bases and J by 5 bases, with 12 bases between the two germline ends. The CDR3 has 13 residues. The germline gives CDR1 SGHDT, CDR2 YYEEEE. The sequenced material came from peripheral blood. The chain has TRBV5-6 and TRBJ1-2, with D perhaps TRBD1 (5 bases). The sequence was collected from a man aged 50-59 years with active COVID-19. Here the CDR3 DNA reads TGTGCCAGCAGCCTTGGACAAGAGTATGGCTACACCTTC. The encoded protein is CASSLGQEYGYTF. Full variable domain (outside the CDR3, taken from reference TRBV5-6 and TRBJ1-2): DAGVTQSPTHLIKTRGQQVTLRCSPKSGHDTVSWYQQALGQGPQFIFQYYEEEERQRGNFPDRFSGHQFPNYSSELNVNALLLGDSALYLCASSLGQEYGYTFGSGTRLTVV.